Listed here are 28 T cell receptor beta chains from one sample, sequenced in a study of regulatory T cells in long-lasting Graves disease. Indicated time point: newly diagnosed GD, antithyroid drugs for less than 3 months. PBMC RNA was the source of the TCR library. Building the TCR beta libraries relied on iRepertoire HTBI primers, and CDR3 regions underwent Arm-PCR. One entry per CDR3 protein results from TCRdb running MiXCR on the multiplex PCR reads. The table lists around 240,000 distinct CDR3 sequences, approximately 20% of them singletons. The data also belong to a second study, concerning T cells in Graves' hyperthyroidism and ophthalmopathy.

This material consisted of peripheral blood mononuclear cells (PBMCs), taken at new diagnosis, from a patient treated with antithyroid drugs. Receptors originate from a woman in her twenties or thirties with Graves disease.

V and J are TRBV19 and TRBJ2-5; D may be TRBD2 (5 bases). The CDR3 length is 13 residues. V was shortened by 3 bases and J by 2 bases, with 7 bases between the two germline ends. Per the germline V gene, CDR1 is LNHDA and CDR2 is SQIVND (reference sequence). Here the CDR3 reads CASSITSQETQYF. DNA for the CDR3: TGTGCCAGTAGTATCACTAGTCAAGAGACCCAGTACTTC.

This clonotype was observed many times. This chain joins TRBV13 and TRBJ2-7, with unresolved D. The CDR3 is made up of 12 amino acids. V was cut by 5 bases and J by 2 bases, with 7 bases left in between. The germline gives CDR1 PRHDT, CDR2 FYEKMQ (reference sequence). Here the CDR3 DNA reads TGTGCCAGCAGCGCAAATACCTACGAGCAGTACTTC. This codes for CASSANTYEQYF.

On this clonotype: Likely a read error: the CDR3 ends without its conserved phenylalanine or tryptophan. The limits of the CDR3 on the DNA are not certain, so only TCRdb's listed CDR3 is given. The rearrangement uses TRBV20-1 and TRBJ2-5; TRBD2 is taken as the D call from the table, unchecked against the DNA. Germline V gene sequence: CDR1 DFQATT, CDR2 SNEGSKA (reference sequence). Both ends counted, the CDR3 spans 13 residues. The CDR3 protein is CSARLASGGAQVL.

The CDR3, as DNA: TGCAGTGCTAGGAGACTAGCGGGGGTCACAGATACGCAGTATTTT. Protein: CSARRLAGVTDTQYF. The chain is built from TRBV20-1 and TRBJ2-3; 12 bases map to TRBD2. This CDR3 is built from 15 residues. From germline, CDR1 is DFQATT and CDR2 SNEGSKA (reference sequence). V shed 3 bases, J shed 2 bases, and the junction held 3 bases outside the gene matches.

This clonotype was counted many times. The gene calls are TRBV3-1 and TRBJ2-3; D possibly matches TRBD1 or TRBD2 (6 bases each). Germline CDR1 and CDR2: LGHDT and YNNKEL (reference sequence). This CDR3 has 14 residues. Trimming took 3 bases from V and 2 from J, leaving 9 bases between them. Here the CDR3 DNA reads TGTGCCAGCAGCCATGGGGGGCCCACAGATACGCAGTATTTT. It encodes CASSHGGPTDTQYF.

This clonotype was recorded at least ten times. The genes are TRBV3-1 and TRBJ1-1, with TRBD1 as a possible D gene (6 bases). This CDR3 contains 14 residues. The germline V gene has CDR1 LGHDT and CDR2 YNNKEL (reference sequence). V was cut by 6 bases and J by 1 base, with 12 bases left in between. The CDR3 DNA sequence: TGTGCCAGCAGACCGGGACACCAGAACACTGAAGCTTTCTTT. Amino acids: CASRPGHQNTEAFF.

This clonotype has at least ten counts. The chain carries TRBV27 and TRBJ1-2; maybe TRBD1 (6 bases). The CDR3 sequence is 14 residues long. Looked up from germline, CDR1 is MNHEY and CDR2 is SMNVEV (reference sequence). Trimming pared 6 bases from V and 0 bases from J, leaving 11 bases between. The DNA of the CDR3 is TGTGCCAGCAGCCGACAGGTCTCTAACTATGGCTACACCTTC. Translating gives CASSRQVSNYGYTF.

In this sample, this clonotype turned up many times. One end of the junction varies from germline; a read error may be responsible. This rearrangement joins TRBV20-1 to TRBJ2-5, with a weak D call TRBD2 (5 bases). Germline V CDR1 and CDR2: DFQATT, SNEGSKA (reference sequence). The CDR3 sequence is 15 residues long. CDR3 amino acids: CSARVIGAGQESQYF. CDR3 nucleotide sequence: TGCAGTGCTAGAGTGATAGGTGCGGGCCAAGAGAGCCAGTACTTC.

This clonotype was seen at least ten times. The genes are TRBV3-1 and TRBJ1-1; a possible D gene is TRBD1 (6 bases). Deletions cut 1 base from V and 3 bases from J, with 9 bases between. Germline V gives CDR1 LGHDT, CDR2 YNNKEL (reference sequence). This CDR3 comprises 14 residues. The chain's CDR3 is CASSQGRGDTEAFF. In nucleotides, the CDR3 is TGTGCCAGCAGCCAAGGAAGGGGGGACACTGAAGCTTTCTTT. Based on the CDR3 plus reference TRBV3-1 and TRBJ1-1, the full variable domain is DTAVSQTPKYLVTQMGNDKSIKCEQNLGHDTMYWYKQDSKKFLKIMFSYNNKELIINETVPNRFSPKSPDKAHLNLHINSLELGDSAVYFCASSQGRGDTEAFFGQGTRLTVV.

This clonotype was recorded many times. The chain combines TRBV7-2 with TRBJ2-5; D unresolved. V shed 6 bases and J shed 5 bases, with 13 bases lying between them. The CDR3 contains 13 residues. The germline CDR1 and CDR2 sequences are SGHTA and FQGNSA. CDR3 sequence: CASSFGNGETQYF. DNA of the CDR3: TGTGCCAGCAGTTTCGGCAATGGGGAGACCCAGTACTTC.

This clonotype was recorded at least ten times. This sequence joins TRBV27 and TRBJ1-5; 10 bases map to TRBD1. V lost 6 bases to trimming and J lost 9 bases; unmatched junction nucleotides: 8. From germline, CDR1 is MNHEY and CDR2 SMNVEV (reference sequence). The CDR3 has 14 amino acids. As DNA, the CDR3 is TGTGCCAGCAGGCCCGGGACAGGGGAATGGCCCCAGCATTTT. This sequence encodes CASRPGTGEWPQHF.

At least ten counts were recorded for this clonotype. The V gene is TRBV10-3, the J gene TRBJ2-5; TRBD2 matches at 7 bases. With V trimmed by 2 bases and J by 2 bases, 8 bases remained unmatched. Germline CDR1 and CDR2: ENHRY and SYGVKD. The CDR3 is 16 residues long. In DNA, the CDR3 is TGTGCCATCAGTGAGCTAAGCGGGGCCCTACAAGAGACCCAGTACTTC. Translation: CAISELSGALQETQYF.

The gene calls are TRBV10-2 and TRBJ1-3; D gene ambiguous. The CDR3 covers 15 residues. Trimming stripped 2 bases from V and 4 bases from J, with 12 bases between. CDR1 and CDR2 from the germline V gene are WSHSY and SAAADI. CDR3 DNA sequence: TGCGCCAGCAGTGAGCGGCAGGTATTCGGAAACACCATATATTTT. This gives the protein CASSERQVFGNTIYF.

This clonotype was found a few times. One base separates it from a far larger clone, so it is likely a read error. The chain combines TRBV7-2 with TRBJ2-5; TRBD2 matches 8 bases. V lost 1 base to trimming and J lost 11 bases; unmatched junction nucleotides: 15. Germline V gives CDR1 SGHTA, CDR2 FQGNSA. The CDR3 sequence is 16 residues long. The CDR3 DNA reads as TGTGCCAGCAGCTTAGTAGCGGGACGCTCCTACAATGAGCAGTACTTC. Translating gives CASSLVAGRSYNEQYF.

This chain uses TRBV6-1 with TRBJ2-3; possibly TRBD2 for D (7 bases). V shed 6 bases and J shed 5 bases, with 18 bases lying between them. The germline gives CDR1 MNHNS, CDR2 SASEGT. This CDR3 is 15 amino acids long. DNA of the CDR3: TGTGCCAGCAGATGGGAGGGGGGGGGTAGAGATACGCAGTATTTT. Protein sequence: CASRWEGGGRDTQYF.

This clonotype has at least ten counts. The genes are TRBV12-3 or TRBV12-4 and TRBJ2-6; D possibly matches TRBD1 or TRBD2 (6 bases each). The V end was cut by 3 bases, the J end by 1 base, with 13 bases between. This CDR3 is 17 amino acids long. CDR3 amino acids: CASSFPGALSGANVLTF. The CDR3 coding sequence is TGTGCCAGCAGTTTTCCGGGGGCTTTATCTGGGGCCAACGTCCTGACTTTC.

This clonotype has a count of ten or more. The J gene is TRBJ2-7, the V gene TRBV7-2; TRBD2 matches at 8 bases. Germline V gene data show CDR1 as SGHTA and CDR2 as FQGNSA. After removal of 5 bases from V and 4 bases from J, the junction contained 10 bases not matched to a gene. The CDR3 has 15 residues. For the CDR3, the DNA is TGTGCCAGCAGCAGCCCGACTAGCGCCCGATACGAGCAGTACTTC. It codes for CASSSPTSARYEQYF.

Turning to this clonotype: An end of the junction does not agree with germline; a read error may underlie this. V gene TRBV6-1 combines with J gene TRBJ2-1, with 7 nucleotides matching TRBD1. The CDR3 is 16 amino acids. Germline CDR1 and CDR2: MNHNS and SASEGT. CDR3 sequence: CASRKDRVSSYSEQFF. The DNA of the CDR3 is TGTGCCAGCAGAAAAGACAGGGTCTCATCCTACAGTGAGCAGTTCTTC.

This clonotype was found many times. The J gene is TRBJ1-3, the V gene TRBV3-1, with D hard to call. V was shortened by 2 bases and J by 2 bases, with 13 bases between the two germline ends. The CDR3 is made up of 16 amino acids. Germline-derived CDR1 and CDR2 are LGHDT and YNNKEL (reference sequence). In nucleotides, the CDR3 is TGTGCCAGCAGCCAAAGACACTCCGTAACTGGAAACACCATATATTTT. This translates into CASSQRHSVTGNTIYF.

The chain combines TRBV5-8 with TRBJ2-2; D is unresolved. The CDR3 is 13 amino acids. CDR1 and CDR2 (germline): SGHTS, YDEGEE. Trimming took off 0 bases at V and 6 bases at J, with 6 bases between the two ends. The CDR3 here is CASSLGDPGELFF. The CDR3 coding sequence is TGTGCCAGCAGCTTGGGTGACCCCGGGGAGCTGTTTTTT.

Remarks on this clonotype: One end of the junction does not line up with germline, which may come from a read error. This chain connects TRBV6-2 or TRBV6-3 to TRBJ2-7, with D maybe TRBD2 (6 bases). Germline CDR1 MNHEY, CDR2 SVGEGT. The CDR3 sequence is 15 residues long. CDR3 DNA: TGTGCCAGCAGTCGTCTCGGGACTCTTGCCTACGAGCAATACTTC. As protein: CASSRLGTLAYEQYF.

A word on this clonotype: The CDR3 end shows no conserved phenylalanine or tryptophan, and so a read error is likely. This chain connects TRBV29-1 to TRBJ2-2, with 7 nucleotides matching TRBD1. Germline values: CDR1 SQVTM, CDR2 ANQGSEA. With V trimmed by 3 bases and J by 0 bases, 4 bases remained unmatched. The CDR3 is made up of 15 amino acids. Here the CDR3 reads CSVERQGANTGELFS. CDR3 nucleotide sequence: TGCAGCGTTGAGCGACAGGGCGCGAACACCGGGGAGCTGTTTTCT.

V usage is TRBV6-5 and J usage is TRBJ1-1, with TRBD1 matching over 9 bases. CDR1 and CDR2 (germline): MNHEY, SVGAGI. J gave up 8 bases and V 4 bases, and 8 bases lay outside the gene matches. The CDR3 extends over 14 amino acids. In DNA, the CDR3 is TGTGCCAGCAGTTCCGCGAGGACAGGGGAAGAAGCTTTCTTT. Translation: CASSSARTGEEAFF.

This clonotype has a count of ten or more. The chain carries TRBV27 and TRBJ2-7; D might be TRBD1 (5 bases). Germline V gene sequence: CDR1 MNHEY, CDR2 SMNVEV (reference sequence). V was shortened by 8 bases and J by 3 bases, with 14 bases between the two germline ends. The length of the CDR3 is 13 residues. DNA for the CDR3: TGTGCCAGCTCGAGAGGCAGGGACTACGAGCAGTACTTC. As protein: CASSRGRDYEQYF.

The gene calls are TRBV11-2 and TRBJ2-3, with 8 bases fitting TRBD2. The CDR3 has 17 residues. CDR1 is SGHAT, CDR2 FQNNGV, per germline. Unmatched junction bases numbered 13, after V lost 6 bases and J lost 2 bases. The DNA for the CDR3 is TGTGCCAGCAGAGTTTACGTAGGGCGGGGGGTCACAGATACGCAGTATTTT. Residues: CASRVYVGRGVTDTQYF.

In DNA form, the CDR3 reads TGCGCCAGCAGCCGGGCCTCTAGCGGGGGCCAAGAGACCCAGTACTTC. Its protein product is CASSRASSGGQETQYF. The chain links TRBV5-1 to TRBJ2-5; 10 nucleotides line up with TRBD2. The V and J ends lost 4 bases and 1 base, in that order; junction bases with no gene match: 7. The V gene's germline CDR1 is SGHRS and CDR2 YFSETQ. The CDR3 is made up of 16 amino acids.

This clonotype was observed at least ten times. The gene calls are TRBV12-3 or TRBV12-4 and TRBJ1-5; D remains ambiguous. Trimming removed 6 bases at V and 0 bases at J, with 9 bases between. The CDR3 runs 14 residues. The CDR3 loop is CASRRGISNQPQHF. CDR3 bases: TGTGCCAGCAGGAGAGGGATTAGCAATCAGCCCCAGCATTTT.

This rearrangement joins TRBV28 to TRBJ2-3; 9 nucleotides align to TRBD2. Trimming cost V 6 bases and J 2 bases; bases outside gene matches: 9. The V gene's germline CDR1 is MDHEN and CDR2 SYDVKM. This CDR3 is 16 amino acids long. The CDR3 DNA is TGTGCCAGCAGCCCCCCGGGCGGGGGGGTCACAGATACGCAGTATTTT. Protein: CASSPPGGGVTDTQYF.